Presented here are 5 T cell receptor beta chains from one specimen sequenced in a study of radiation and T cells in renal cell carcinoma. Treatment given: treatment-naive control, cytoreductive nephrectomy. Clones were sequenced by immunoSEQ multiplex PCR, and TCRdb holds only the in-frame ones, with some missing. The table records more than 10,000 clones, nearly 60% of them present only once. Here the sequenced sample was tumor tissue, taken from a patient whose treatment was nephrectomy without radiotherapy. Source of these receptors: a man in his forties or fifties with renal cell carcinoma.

The CDR3 is CASSFRGATEAFF. For the CDR3, the DNA is TGTGCCAGCAGCTTCCGGGGCGCTACTGAAGCTTTCTTT. The V call is TRBV7-2, the J call TRBJ1-1, with D maybe TRBD1 (5 bases). Germline assignment: CDR1 SGHTA and CDR2 FQGNSA. The CDR3 spans 13 residues. V lost 3 bases to trimming and J lost 5 bases, with 10 bases between them.

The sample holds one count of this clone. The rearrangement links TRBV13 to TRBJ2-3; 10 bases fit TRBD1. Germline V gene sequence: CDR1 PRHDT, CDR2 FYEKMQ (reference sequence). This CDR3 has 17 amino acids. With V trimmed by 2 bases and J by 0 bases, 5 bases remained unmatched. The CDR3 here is CASSLRTGGASTDTQYF. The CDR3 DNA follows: TGTGCCAGCAGCTTAAGGACAGGGGGGGCTAGCACAGATACGCAGTATTTT.

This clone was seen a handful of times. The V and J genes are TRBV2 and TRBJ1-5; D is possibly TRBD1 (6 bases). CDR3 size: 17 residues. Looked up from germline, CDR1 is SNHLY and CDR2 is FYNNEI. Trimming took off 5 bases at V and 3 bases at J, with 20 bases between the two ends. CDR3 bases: TGTGCCAGCAGTACAGGGATTTCAATAAGAATCAATCAGCCCCAGCATTTT. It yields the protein CASSTGISIRINQPQHF.

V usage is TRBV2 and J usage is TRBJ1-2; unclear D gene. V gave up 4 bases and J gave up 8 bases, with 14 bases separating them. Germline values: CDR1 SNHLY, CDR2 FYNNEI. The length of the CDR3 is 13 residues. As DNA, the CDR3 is TGTGCCAGCAGTGGGTCTCCCTCTGCGGGCTACACCTTC. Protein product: CASSGSPSAGYTF.

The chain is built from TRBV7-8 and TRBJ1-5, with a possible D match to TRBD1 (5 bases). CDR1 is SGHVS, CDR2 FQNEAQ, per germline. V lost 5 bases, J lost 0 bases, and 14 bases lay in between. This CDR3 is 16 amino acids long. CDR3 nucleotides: TGTGCCAGCAGCCGAGGACAAGCTTATAGCAATCAGCCCCAGCATTTT. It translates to CASSRGQAYSNQPQHF.